The sequence of this T cell receptor (beta chain) was determined in a study of T-cell memory formation after mild COVID-19. Findings of the study overall: Whether second-wave clones peaking at day 37 were SARS-CoV-2 specific went unconfirmed. The study found contracting CD4+ clones mainly in CM and EM and contracting CD8+ clones in EMRA.

About this clonotype: What it binds is unknown.

J was trimmed by 4 bases and V by 6 bases; bases with no gene match: 10. Germline V lookup: CDR1 ENHRY, CDR2 SYGVKD. The CDR3 sequence is 15 residues long. TCRdb reprocessed the 5' RACE reads with MiXCR, giving one entry per CDR3 protein. The sample lists about 340,000 distinct CDR3 sequences; 10% to 15% were seen once. The clonotype was recovered from a man aged 18 to 30 who had mild COVID-19 (a few samples of this study predate the infection). Cell type and time point are not known. The sample consisted of PBMCs or a T cell subset sorted from them (not recorded which). V is TRBV10-3 and J is TRBJ2-5, with 8 bases aligning to TRBD1. Here the CDR3 reads CAISLGQGARETQYF. CDR3 in DNA: TGTGCCATCAGCCTGGGGCAGGGGGCTAGAGAGACCCAGTACTTC.